The clone carrying this T cell receptor beta chain came up a few times. Its target is not known. The CDR3 covers 12 residues. The germline V gene encodes CDR1 SGHAT and CDR2 FQNNGV. Trimming left V 5 bases short and J 5 bases short, with 7 bases between. The sample is drawn from a study of shared clonotypes between healthy human individuals. Study-wide context: The study drew on two women and a few men aged 18 to 49 as donors. The study used three CD4 naive, three CD4 memory, two CD8 naive and one CD8 memory plate per donor. Study-level findings and limits: Estimated richness was generally greater in naive than memory subsets.

Naive CD8 cells lacked CD45RO, underwent positive selection for CCR7 and left out terminally differentiated effector memory CD45RA+ cells. For each subset, genomic DNA was distributed in equal portions over several immunoSEQ plates. Clones were sequenced by immunoSEQ multiplex PCR, and TCRdb holds only the in-frame ones, with some missing. The table includes 650,000 to 800,000 clones, about 91% detected once. The chain uses TRBV11-2 and TRBJ2-1; D unresolved. This TCR was recovered from a man aged 25-45 years in good health. Sequences were obtained from naive CD8+ T cells sorted from blood. The DNA for the CDR3 is TGTGCCAGCAGCCCTTCTGACAATGAGCAGTTCTTC. Encoded protein: CASSPSDNEQFF.